This TCR beta chain was documented in a study of blood T cell repertoires in COVID-19. Study background: PBMCs, B-cell-depleted T cells, or T cells were the source of the cDNA or gDNA that made up the material.

In the study's own analysis: Nucleated cell number was recorded as an estimate derived from reference gene primer amplification. Repertoires were generated with immunoSEQ multiplex PCR, while TCRdb's copy carries only in-frame clones and drops some. That table supplies the V and J calls and clone size; D and trimming were determined from the DNA. The sample yields roughly 150,000 clones, roughly 80% seen once. The CDR3 has 15 amino acids. Germline loops: CDR1 SGHTA, CDR2 FQGNSA. V lost 5 bases and J lost 6; bases outside the gene matches: 11. The chain uses TRBV7-2 and TRBJ2-3; 7 bases are a match to TRBD2. The TCR was taken from a man between 60 and 70 years old with acute or convalescent COVID-19. The source material was peripheral blood. CDR3 nucleotides: TGTGCCAGCAGCCCCCGGACTAGTGCGGTGGATACGCAGTATTTT. Protein product: CASSPRTSAVDTQYF.